Following are 9 T cell receptor beta chains from one sample sequenced in a study of T cells in Graves' hyperthyroidism and ophthalmopathy. Amplified regions were TCR beta CDR3 sequences from RNA transcripts. The HTBI primer set drove a first-round RT-PCR of the TCR CDR3. TCRdb independently ran MiXCR on the multiplex PCR reads; one entry per CDR3 protein. In the table there are 400,000 to 550,000 distinct CDR3 sequences, roughly a quarter of which are singletons. The sample comprised blood. The source of these receptors is a woman in her 30s with Graves' ophthalmopathy.

This rearrangement joins TRBV11-2 to TRBJ2-7; 7 nucleotides line up with TRBD1. V dropped 5 bases and J dropped 3; count of bases not matched to a gene: 10. This CDR3 is built from 15 residues. The germline CDR1 and CDR2 sequences are SGHAT and FQNNGV. CDR3 coding DNA: TGTGCCAGCAGCCCTCGGTCACAGGGGTACTACGAGCAGTACTTC. Amino acid sequence: CASSPRSQGYYEQYF.

At least ten counts were recorded for this clonotype. The chain links TRBV20-1 to TRBJ2-2; D remains ambiguous. Germline CDR1 and CDR2: DFQATT and SNEGSKA (reference sequence). This CDR3 spans 14 amino acids. V was cut by 3 bases and J by 0 bases, with 8 bases left in between. The CDR3 loop is CSASEPTNTGELFF. CDR3 nucleotide sequence: TGCAGTGCTAGTGAGCCCACGAACACCGGGGAGCTGTTTTTT.

This clonotype occurred many times. A read error may produce the germline difference seen at one junction end. V usage is TRBV6-1 and J usage is TRBJ1-5; D unclear. Germline V gene data show CDR1 as MNHNS and CDR2 as SASEGT. This CDR3 contains 13 residues. The DNA of the CDR3 is TGTGCCGGCAGTCTGACCATTTATCAGCCCCAGCATTTT. Translated, it gives CAGSLTIYQPQHF.

In its sample, this clonotype was seen many times. The rearrangement uses TRBV11-1 and TRBJ2-2, with 9 positions matching TRBD1. V was pared by 2 bases and J by 1 base, with 2 bases of the junction left unmatched. This CDR3 contains 16 residues. Germline V gene sequence: CDR1 SGHAT, CDR2 FQDESV (reference sequence). The CDR3 DNA sequence: TGTGCCAGCAGCTTAACGACAGGGGGGAACACCGGGGAGCTGTTTTTT. This translates into CASSLTTGGNTGELFF. Combining the CDR3 with reference TRBV11-1 and TRBJ2-2 gives the whole variable domain EAEVAQSPRYKITEKSQAVAFWCDPISGHATLYWYRQILGQGPELLVQFQDESVVDDSQLPKDRFSAERLKGVDSTLKIQPAELGDSAMYLCASSLTTGGNTGELFFGEGSRLTVL.

On this clonotype: The conserved phenylalanine or tryptophan normally closing the CDR3 is absent here, so this likely arose from a read error. The CDR3 is CASSPRGGRAFY. The CDR3 DNA sequence: TGTGCCAGTAGTCCCCGGGGGGGTAGGGCTTTCTAT. The genes are TRBV6-1 and TRBJ1-1, with D possibly being TRBD1 (5 bases). Germline V gives CDR1 MNHNS, CDR2 SASEGT. The V end was cut by 9 bases, the J end by 11 bases, with 19 bases between. CDR3 length: 12 amino acids.

This clonotype was detected ten times or more. The chain combines TRBV11-2 with TRBJ2-7; D unresolved. Looked up from germline, CDR1 is SGHAT and CDR2 is FQNNGV. The V and J ends lost 5 bases and 7 bases respectively, with 15 bases between them. The CDR3 runs to 13 residues. In DNA, the CDR3 is TGTGCCAGCAGCCCCTCGCCGAACGGGGAGCAGTACTTC. Translating it yields CASSPSPNGEQYF.

The CDR3 loop reads CASSEGRTSLAYEQYF. DNA for the CDR3: TGTGCCAGCAGTGAAGGGCGGACAAGCCTTGCCTACGAGCAGTACTTC. The chain carries TRBV2 and TRBJ2-7, with a tentative D call TRBD1 (5 bases). V lost 1 base, J lost 2 bases, and 15 bases lay in between. This CDR3 contains 16 residues. CDR1 is SNHLY and CDR2 is FYNNEI in the germline V gene.

This clonotype was seen ten or more times. The J gene is TRBJ1-1, the V gene TRBV6-1; TRBD1 matches at 7 bases. The CDR3 runs 15 residues. CDR1 and CDR2 (germline): MNHNS, SASEGT. Trimming removed 2 bases from V and 2 bases from J; junction bases left unmatched: 5. CDR3 bases: TGTGCCAGCAGTGAACTAGGGACAGATAACACTGAAGCTTTCTTT. Translating gives CASSELGTDNTEAFF.

This clonotype was counted many times. V gene TRBV7-2 combines with J gene TRBJ2-2; D possibly uses TRBD1 or TRBD2 (5 bases each). The CDR3 sequence is 15 residues long. Trimming cost V 5 bases and J 0 bases, with 10 bases left between them. Germline V gives CDR1 SGHTA, CDR2 FQGNSA. CDR3 coding DNA: TGTGCCAGCAGCCCGGGACCTTCGAACACCGGGGAGCTGTTTTTT. Residues: CASSPGPSNTGELFF.